These T cell receptor beta chains were read from a single sample in a study of blood T cell repertoires in COVID-19. Sequencing used immunoSEQ multiplex PCR; TCRdb keeps in-frame clones, though not all of them. The sample yields 150,000 to 200,000 clones, about 81% seen once. The sample consisted of peripheral blood. The receptors were sampled from a human donor in a cohort sampled during active COVID-19. The CDR3 runs from the conserved cysteine through the conserved F or W. Fields, in order: D gene, J gene, clone size, V gene, CDR3 DNA, CDR3 protein. A D gene is named only where the DNA matches it firmly. Part of the rows lack a size; the others show once, few, many or a class for expanded clones.

TRBD2,TRBJ2-1,-,TRBV10-1,TGCGCCAGCAGTGGCCAACTAGCGGGAGGCTTGAGCTCCTACAATGAGCAGTTCTTC,CASSGQLAGGLSSYNEQFF
-,TRBJ2-1,-,TRBV7-3,TGTGCCAGCAGCTTACTCTACCCAGGCGATGAGCAGTTCTTC,CASSLLYPGDEQFF
-,TRBJ2-1,-,TRBV2,TGTGCCAGCAGTGGCAGGGGAAGTTGGAATGAGCAGTTCTTC,CASSGRGSWNEQFF
TRBD1,TRBJ1-6,many,TRBV18,TGTGCCAGCTCAACCATACAGGGGAAACAGAATTCACCCCTCCACTTT,CASSTIQGKQNSPLHF
TRBD2,TRBJ2-7,-,TRBV10-3,TGTGCCATCGGGGCTAGCGGGGACCTCTACGAGCAGTACTTC,CAIGASGDLYEQYF
TRBD2,TRBJ2-7,-,TRBV27,TGTGCCAGCAGTGAAGCGGGAGTTATCCACGAGCAGTACTTC,CASSEAGVIHEQYF
-,TRBJ2-1,-,TRBV14,TGTGCCAGCAGCCTAGATGGGGGGAGGAATGAGCAGTTCTTC,CASSLDGGRNEQFF
TRBD2,TRBJ2-4,-,TRBV4-3,TGCGCCAGCAGCCTTTCCACAACGGCAGCGGGAGGGTTTGGCGGCATTCAGTACTTC,CASSLSTTAAGGFGGIQYF
-,TRBJ1-4,many,TRBV20-1,TGCAGTTGTCTCTATGGTGAAAAACTGTTTTTT,CSCLYGEKLFF
TRBD2,TRBJ2-3,-,TRBV2,TGTGCCACCCCAGTGAAGATAGCGGGAGGGCCCTTAACAGATACGCAGTATTTT,CATPVKIAGGPLTDTQYF
-,TRBJ2-1,once,TRBV9,TGTGCCAGCAGCGCCCCGGGTGAAATTTACAATGAGCAGTTCTTC,CASSAPGEIYNEQFF
TRBD2,TRBJ2-1,-,TRBV10-3,TGTGCCATCAGTGATAGCGGGGGCTCCTACAATGAGCAGTTCTTC,CAISDSGGSYNEQFF
-,TRBJ1-5,-,TRBV6-5,TGTGCCAGCACCCCCACATCCGATCAGCCCCAGCATTTT,CASTPTSDQPQHF
-,TRBJ1-2,-,TRBV6-6,TGTGCCAGCAGTTTAGCAAGGATCTACACCTTC,CASSLARIYTF
TRBD1,TRBJ1-2,many,TRBV29-1,TGCAGCGTTGTTATCCCGACAGGGCATGGCTACACCTTC,CSVVIPTGHGYTF
TRBD1,TRBJ1-2,-,TRBV3-1/TRBV3-2,TGTGCCAGCAGCTCGGACAGGCCTCATGGCTACACCTTC,CASSSDRPHGYTF
TRBD1,TRBJ1-1,once,TRBV2,TGTGCCAGCAGTCCCGGGACAGGGGCGGTGGCCACTGAAGCTTTCTTT,CASSPGTGAVATEAFF
-,TRBJ2-7,-,TRBV4-3,TGCGCCAGCAGCCAAGGCGAGACACTTCCCTACGAGCAGTACTTC,CASSQGETLPYEQYF
TRBD1,TRBJ1-6,-,TRBV5-1,TGCGCCAGCAGCTTGGGACAGGGACAGTCACCCCTCCACTTT,CASSLGQGQSPLHF
TRBD1,TRBJ1-6,-,TRBV4-3,TGCGCCAGCAGCCAAGGACAGGGCCATATATATAACAATTCACCCCTCCACTTT,CASSQGQGHIYNNSPLHF